These 30 T cell receptor beta chains originate from one sample sequenced in a study of blood T cell repertoires in COVID-19. Here immunoSEQ multiplex PCR was the method, and the copy in TCRdb shows in-frame clones only, minus some. This sample has some 210,000 clones, with approximately 90% found just once. Material: peripheral blood. The receptors originated from a woman in her 40s with acute or convalescent COVID-19.

The sample holds a few counts of this clone. The chain links TRBV9 to TRBJ2-1; 7 bases align to TRBD2. The CDR3 totals 17 residues. Trimming removed 0 bases from V and 0 bases from J; junction bases left unmatched: 6. Germline loops: CDR1 SGDLS, CDR2 YYNGEE. CDR3: CASSVGSGEHSYNEQFF. DNA for the CDR3: TGTGCCAGCAGCGTAGGGAGCGGGGAACACTCCTACAATGAGCAGTTCTTC.

V is TRBV5-6 and J is TRBJ1-2; D may be TRBD1 (5 bases). The germline V and J ends were trimmed by 1 base and 7 bases, with 8 bases remaining between them. The CDR3 runs 12 residues. CDR1 and CDR2 from the germline V gene are SGHDT and YYEEEE. The CDR3 DNA follows: TGTGCCAGCAGCTTGAGCAGGGCTGGCTACACCTTC. Translation gives CASSLSRAGYTF.

The genes are TRBV5-6 and TRBJ1-5; TRBD1 is a possible D gene (5 bases). The germline gives CDR1 SGHDT, CDR2 YYEEEE. The CDR3 length is 17 residues. Trimming pared 4 bases from V and 3 bases from J, leaving 20 bases between. The CDR3 nucleotides read TGTGCCAGCAGCCTGGGCGGACTCGGGGGTTTCAATCAGCCCCAGCATTTT. Protein: CASSLGGLGGFNQPQHF. Filled out from reference TRBV5-6 and TRBJ1-5, the complete variable domain reads DAGVTQSPTHLIKTRGQQVTLRCSPKSGHDTVSWYQQALGQGPQFIFQYYEEEERQRGNFPDRFSGHQFPNYSSELNVNALLLGDSALYLCASSLGGLGGFNQPQHFGDGTRLSIL.

The chain couples TRBV10-2 to TRBJ2-2; D unclear. The CDR3 runs to 13 residues. In germline, CDR1 is WSHSY, CDR2 SAAADI. Between the trimmed V and J ends, which lost 9 bases and 0 bases, there was a span of 8 bases. CDR3 sequence reads: CASLVANTGELFF. The DNA of the CDR3 is TGCGCCAGTCTAGTTGCGAACACCGGGGAGCTGTTTTTT.

The rearrangement links TRBV4-1 to TRBJ1-1, with D possibly TRBD1 on 6 matching bases. This CDR3 spans 16 amino acids. The V end was cut by 1 base, the J end by 0 bases, with 12 bases between. Germline values: CDR1 MGHRA, CDR2 YSYEKL. The CDR3 reads CASSQGRGGLNTEAFF. CDR3 bases: TGCGCCAGCAGCCAAGGCCGCGGGGGGCTGAACACTGAAGCTTTCTTT.

The table lists this clone with a count of one. V is TRBV24-1 and J is TRBJ1-1; D not resolved. CDR3 length: 13 amino acids. Trimming shortened V by 3 bases and J by 5 bases, and 9 bases separated the two germline ends. CDR1 KGHDR and CDR2 SFDVKD come from the germline V gene. In nucleotides, the CDR3 is TGTGCCACCAGTGATAACCTCGAGACTGAAGCTTTCTTT. Its translation is CATSDNLETEAFF.

The chain has TRBV29-1 and TRBJ1-2, with 10 bases identical to TRBD1. Trimming cost V 6 bases and J 8 bases; bases outside gene matches: 12. Germline CDR1 is SQVTM and CDR2 is ANQGSEA. The CDR3 runs to 14 residues. CDR3 sequence (DNA): TGCAGCGTAGCCAGCGACAGGGGGCGCAGGGGCTACACCTTC. It encodes CSVASDRGRRGYTF.

Here the CDR3 DNA reads TGTGCCAGCAACTATATAGGGGGCACGGCTTTCTTT. It yields the protein CASNYIGGTAFF. This chain uses TRBV2 with TRBJ1-1, with 7 bases fitting TRBD1. This CDR3 is built from 12 residues. Germline CDR1 is SNHLY and CDR2 is FYNNEI. The J segment lost 11 bases and the V segment lost 7 bases, leaving 10 bases of the junction unmatched.

CDR3 sequence: CASSLSSGFGDSPLHF. The CDR3 DNA is TGTGCCAGCAGCCTCTCATCAGGGTTTGGTGATTCACCCCTCCACTTT. The V and J genes are TRBV11-2 and TRBJ1-6; maybe TRBD1 (5 bases). V lost 5 bases to trimming and J lost 8 bases, with 19 bases between them. The CDR3 is 16 amino acids. Germline V gives CDR1 SGHAT, CDR2 FQNNGV.

This clone has a single count. The gene calls are TRBV10-2 and TRBJ1-6, with D tentatively TRBD1 (6 bases). Trimming stripped 2 bases from V and 7 bases from J, with 12 bases between. The CDR3 is made up of 15 amino acids. Per the germline V gene, CDR1 is WSHSY and CDR2 is SAAADI. CDR3 coding DNA: TGCGCCAGCAGTGAGACCGAGGACAGCAATTCACCCCTCCACTTT. This translates into CASSETEDSNSPLHF.

The chain combines TRBV5-1 with TRBJ1-1; the match to TRBD1 covers 8 bases. With 4 bases clipped from V and 4 bases from J, the junction kept 18 bases outside the gene matches. This CDR3 is built from 18 residues. CDR1 is SGHRS, CDR2 YFSETQ, per germline. The CDR3 here is CASSRTGQGAVLGTEAFF. CDR3 bases: TGCGCCAGCAGCCGAACAGGGCAGGGGGCCGTACTGGGCACTGAAGCTTTCTTT.

The chain joins TRBV20-1 to TRBJ1-1; D is unclear. The V and J ends lost 4 bases and 1 base respectively, with 4 bases between them. The germline V gene encodes CDR1 DFQATT and CDR2 SNEGSKA (reference sequence). The CDR3 is 11 residues long. CDR3 DNA sequence: TGCAGTGCTACAGGGAACACTGAAGCTTTCTTT. Translation gives CSATGNTEAFF.

The chain links TRBV11-2 to TRBJ2-3; 9 nucleotides align to TRBD2. V shed 5 bases and J 6 bases; nucleotides not matched to a gene: 15. The germline V gene has CDR1 SGHAT and CDR2 FQNNGV. This CDR3 has 17 residues. The CDR3 reads CASSPSLAGSVPDTQYF. DNA for the CDR3: TGTGCCAGCAGCCCCAGTCTAGCGGGGAGTGTCCCGGATACGCAGTATTTT. Looking up the rest from reference TRBV11-2 and TRBJ2-3 gives the full variable domain: EAGVAQSPRYKIIEKRQSVAFWCNPISGHATLYWYQQILGQGPKLLIQFQNNGVVDDSQLPKDRFSAERLKGVDSTLKIQPAKLEDSAVYLCASSPSLAGSVPDTQYFGPGTRLTVL.

J is TRBJ1-5 and V is TRBV6-5; D is undetermined. This CDR3 comprises 15 residues. The germline CDR1 and CDR2 sequences are MNHEY and SVGAGI. Deletions cut 10 bases from V and 2 bases from J, with 18 bases between. The chain's CDR3 is CATIRTPRGNQPQHF. The CDR3 DNA reads as TGTGCCACCATAAGGACCCCGCGGGGCAATCAGCCCCAGCATTTT.

This clone was seen once. The gene calls are TRBV21-1 and TRBJ1-3. TRBV21-1 is recorded as a pseudogene. The CDR3 spans 16 residues. The DNA for the CDR3 is TGTGCCAGCAGCCCTGCCACTGGACTCTCTGGAAACACCATATATTTT. This codes for CASSPATGLSGNTIYF.

This clone was counted once. In nucleotides, the CDR3 is TGTGCCAGCAGCCCCTCGGTGATTAGCGGGGGTACAGATACGCAGTATTTT. Amino acid sequence: CASSPSVISGGTDTQYF. The V and J genes are TRBV7-8 and TRBJ2-3; TRBD2 aligns across 9 bases. V shed 5 bases and J 3 bases; nucleotides not matched to a gene: 12. Germline CDR1 and CDR2: SGHVS and FQNEAQ. The CDR3 loop spans 17 amino acids.

The gene calls are TRBV5-1 and TRBJ2-7; 10 positions match TRBD1. This CDR3 has 14 amino acids. Germline V gives CDR1 SGHRS, CDR2 YFSETQ. V was clipped by 4 bases and J by 5 bases; unmatched bases: 6. CDR3: CASSPGTGVDEQYV. In nucleotides, the CDR3 is TGCGCCAGCAGCCCAGGGACAGGGGTGGACGAGCAGTACGTC.

The V call is TRBV18, the J call TRBJ1-4, with 9 bases aligning to TRBD1. Trimming took 1 base from V and 7 from J; bases not matched to a gene: 4. CDR1 is KGHSH, CDR2 LQKENI, per germline. The CDR3 has 15 amino acids. The CDR3 spells CASSPLGTGLEKLFF. Here the CDR3 DNA reads TGTGCCAGCTCACCACTCGGGACAGGGCTTGAAAAACTGTTTTTT.

The chain links TRBV4-2 to TRBJ2-3, with unresolved D. V lost 1 base and J lost 4, with 6 bases in between. The CDR3 has 13 amino acids. The germline CDR1 and CDR2 sequences are LGHNA and YNFKEQ. The CDR3 DNA reads TGTGCCAGCAGCCAAGTGAGTTCAGATACGCAGTATTTT. Amino acids: CASSQVSSDTQYF.

V and J are TRBV19 and TRBJ1-5; D possibly corresponds to TRBD1 (6 bases). Germline loops: CDR1 LNHDA, CDR2 SQIVND (reference sequence). Between the trimmed V and J ends, which lost 4 bases and 5 bases, there was a span of 9 bases. The CDR3 contains 13 residues. The CDR3 nucleotides are TGTGCCAGTAGTAACAGGGATTATCAGCCCCAGCATTTT. It codes for CASSNRDYQPQHF.

This chain connects TRBV5-6 to TRBJ1-5; tentatively, D is TRBD1 (6 bases). From germline, CDR1 is SGHDT and CDR2 YYEEEE. Trimming stripped 1 base from V and 3 bases from J, with 11 bases between. The CDR3 contains 15 residues. The CDR3 bases are TGTGCCAGCAGCTTGAAGGGGGTTGTCAATCAGCCCCAGCATTTT. Translated: CASSLKGVVNQPQHF. Full variable domain (remainder filled in from reference TRBV5-6 and TRBJ1-5): DAGVTQSPTHLIKTRGQQVTLRCSPKSGHDTVSWYQQALGQGPQFIFQYYEEEERQRGNFPDRFSGHQFPNYSSELNVNALLLGDSALYLCASSLKGVVNQPQHFGDGTRLSIL.

The CDR3 DNA is TGTGCCACCTCTACGGGACAGGGGGATGAAAAACTGTTTTTT. Translation gives CATSTGQGDEKLFF. J is TRBJ1-4 and V is TRBV10-3; 11 bases map to TRBD1. Trimming took 10 bases from V and 6 from J; bases not matched to a gene: 7. CDR3 length: 14 residues. Germline values: CDR1 ENHRY, CDR2 SYGVKD.

V is TRBV4-2 and J is TRBJ2-5; 11 bases agree with TRBD2. Germline V gene lookup returns CDR1 LGHNA and CDR2 YNFKEQ. The V and J ends lost 5 bases and 4 bases, in that order; junction bases with no gene match: 9. The CDR3 contains 16 residues. As DNA, the CDR3 is TGTGCCAGCAGCAGTACACTAGCGGGGGAGGGAGAGACCCAGTACTTC. This sequence encodes CASSSTLAGEGETQYF.

CDR3 bases: TGTGCCAGCTCACCGGTGGGACAGGGGTATGGCTACACCTTC. Its protein product is CASSPVGQGYGYTF. V gene TRBV18 combines with J gene TRBJ1-2; 10 nucleotides align to TRBD1. Germline CDR1 is KGHSH and CDR2 is LQKENI. The V gene end was trimmed by 3 bases and the J gene end by 5 bases; junction bases not matched to a gene: 3. This CDR3 comprises 14 residues.

In nucleotides, the CDR3 is TGTGCCAGCAGTGAAGCGACAGGGAGTACTGAAGCTTTCTTT. Translation: CASSEATGSTEAFF. This rearrangement joins TRBV6-1 to TRBJ1-1, with 7 bases lining up with TRBD1. CDR1 and CDR2 (germline): MNHNS, SASEGT. CDR3 length equals 14 residues. The junction had 3 bases not matched to a gene; V was cut back by 0 bases and J by 5 bases.

The chain joins TRBV11-2 to TRBJ2-3, with D uncertain. The germline V gene has CDR1 SGHAT and CDR2 FQNNGV. This CDR3 spans 16 amino acids. V lost 2 bases and J 1 base, leaving 13 bases between the germline ends. The CDR3 nucleotides are TGTGCCAGCAGCTTAAAAGTAACTGCCCGCACAGATACGCAGTATTTT. Translating it yields CASSLKVTARTDTQYF.

This chain links TRBV14 with TRBJ2-5; TRBD2 matches 15 bases. The CDR3 sequence is 19 residues long. The germline gives CDR1 SGHDN, CDR2 FVKESK. The J segment lost 4 bases and the V segment lost 4 bases, leaving 13 bases of the junction unmatched. The CDR3 coding sequence is TGTGCCAGCAGCCCCCTCCCGGGACTAGCGGGGGGCTATCGAGAGACCCAGTACTTC. Translation: CASSPLPGLAGGYRETQYF.

The chain recombines TRBV2 with TRBJ1-1; no clear D gene. V dropped 2 bases and J dropped 5 bases, with 15 bases sitting between them. Germline lookup yields CDR1 SNHLY and CDR2 FYNNEI. The CDR3 has 15 residues. CDR3 sequence reads: CASSELPGGYTEAFF. The CDR3 DNA reads TGTGCCAGCAGTGAACTTCCCGGAGGGTATACTGAAGCTTTCTTT.

The CDR3 spells CASSPTGGFSGNTIYF. The CDR3 nucleotides read TGTGCCAGCAGCCCTACAGGGGGCTTCTCTGGAAACACCATATATTTT. This chain uses TRBV3-1 (or the pseudogene TRBV3-2) with TRBJ1-3; TRBD1 matches 9 bases. The germline CDR1 and CDR2 sequences are LGHDT and YNNKEL (reference sequence). The CDR3 spans 16 residues. J lost 0 bases, V lost 4 bases, and 4 bases had no gene match.

Only one count was recorded for this clone. This chain joins TRBV10-1 and TRBJ1-1, with a tentative D call TRBD1 (6 bases). Trimming left V 4 bases short and J 1 base short, with 13 bases between. This CDR3 is built from 15 residues. CDR1 is WNHNN, CDR2 SYGVQD, per germline (reference sequence). CDR3 in DNA: TGCGCCAGCAGTGCTTCCAGGGGAGAGAACACTGAAGCTTTCTTT. It encodes CASSASRGENTEAFF.